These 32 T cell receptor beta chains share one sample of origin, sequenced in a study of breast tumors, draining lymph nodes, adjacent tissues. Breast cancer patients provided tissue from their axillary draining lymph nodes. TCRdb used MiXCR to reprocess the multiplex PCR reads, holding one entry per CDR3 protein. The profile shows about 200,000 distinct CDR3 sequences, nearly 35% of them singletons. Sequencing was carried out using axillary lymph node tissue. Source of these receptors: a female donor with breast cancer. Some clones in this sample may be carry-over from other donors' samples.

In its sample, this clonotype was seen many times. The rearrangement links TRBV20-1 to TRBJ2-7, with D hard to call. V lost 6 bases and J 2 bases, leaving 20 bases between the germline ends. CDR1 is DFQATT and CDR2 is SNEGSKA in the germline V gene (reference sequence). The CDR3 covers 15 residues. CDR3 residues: CSAPIAGSQAYEQYF. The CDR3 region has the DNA TGCAGTGCACCTATAGCCGGGTCCCAAGCCTACGAGCAGTACTTC.

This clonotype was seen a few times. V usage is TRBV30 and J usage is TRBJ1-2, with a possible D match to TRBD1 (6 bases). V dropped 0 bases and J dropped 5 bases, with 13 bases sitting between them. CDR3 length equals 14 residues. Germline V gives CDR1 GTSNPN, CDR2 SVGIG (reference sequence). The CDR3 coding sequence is TGTGCCTGGAGTGTTCAGGGGCCCGGATATGGCTACACCTTC. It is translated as CAWSVQGPGYGYTF.

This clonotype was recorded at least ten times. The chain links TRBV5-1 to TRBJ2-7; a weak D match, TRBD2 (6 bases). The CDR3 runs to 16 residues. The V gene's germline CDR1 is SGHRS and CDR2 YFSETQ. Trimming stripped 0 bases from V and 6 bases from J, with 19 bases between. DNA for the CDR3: TGCGCCAGCAGCTTGGAACGGGGGAGACTATTTCTCGAGCAGTACTTC. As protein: CASSLERGRLFLEQYF.

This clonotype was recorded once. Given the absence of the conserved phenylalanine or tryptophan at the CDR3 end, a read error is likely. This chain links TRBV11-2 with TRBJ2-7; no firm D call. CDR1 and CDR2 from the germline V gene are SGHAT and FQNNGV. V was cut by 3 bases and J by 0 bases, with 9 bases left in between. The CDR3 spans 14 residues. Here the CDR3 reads CASSLSPNSYEQYL. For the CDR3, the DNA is TGTGCCAGCAGCTTGAGCCCGAACTCCTACGAGCAGTACCTC.

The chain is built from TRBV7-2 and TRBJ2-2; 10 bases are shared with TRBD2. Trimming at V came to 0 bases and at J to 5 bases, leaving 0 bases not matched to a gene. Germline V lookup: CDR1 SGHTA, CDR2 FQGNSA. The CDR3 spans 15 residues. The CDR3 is CASSLALAGTGELFF. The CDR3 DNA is TGTGCCAGCAGCTTAGCACTAGCGGGAACCGGGGAGCTGTTTTTT.

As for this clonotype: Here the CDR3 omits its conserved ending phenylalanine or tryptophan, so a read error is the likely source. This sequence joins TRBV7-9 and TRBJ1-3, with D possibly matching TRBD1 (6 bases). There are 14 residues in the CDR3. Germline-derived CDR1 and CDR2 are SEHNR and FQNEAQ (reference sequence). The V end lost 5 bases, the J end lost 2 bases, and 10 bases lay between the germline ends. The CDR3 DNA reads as TGTGCCAGCAGCGACAGGAGCCCTGGAAACACCATATATCTT. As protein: CASSDRSPGNTIYL.

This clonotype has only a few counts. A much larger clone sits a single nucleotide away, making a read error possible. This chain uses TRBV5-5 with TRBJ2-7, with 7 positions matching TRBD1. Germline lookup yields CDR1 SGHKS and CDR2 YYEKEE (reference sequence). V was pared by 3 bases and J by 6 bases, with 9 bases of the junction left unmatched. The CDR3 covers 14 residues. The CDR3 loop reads CASSSGQASVEQYF. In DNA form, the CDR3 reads TGTGCCAGCAGCTCCGGACAGGCGTCCGTCGAGCAGTACTTC.

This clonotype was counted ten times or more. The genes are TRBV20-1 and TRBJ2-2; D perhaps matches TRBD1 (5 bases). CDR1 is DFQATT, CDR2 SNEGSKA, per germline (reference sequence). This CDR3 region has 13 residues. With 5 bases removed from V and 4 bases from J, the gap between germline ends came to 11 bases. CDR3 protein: CSAYGQTTGELFF. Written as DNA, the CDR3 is TGCAGTGCTTACGGACAAACCACCGGGGAGCTGTTTTTT.

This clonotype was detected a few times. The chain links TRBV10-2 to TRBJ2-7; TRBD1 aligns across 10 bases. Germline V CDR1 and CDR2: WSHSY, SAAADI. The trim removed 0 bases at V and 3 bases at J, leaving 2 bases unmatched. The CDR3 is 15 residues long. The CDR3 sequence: CASSESRTGGYEQYF. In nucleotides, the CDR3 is TGCGCCAGCAGTGAGTCCAGGACAGGGGGCTACGAGCAGTACTTC.

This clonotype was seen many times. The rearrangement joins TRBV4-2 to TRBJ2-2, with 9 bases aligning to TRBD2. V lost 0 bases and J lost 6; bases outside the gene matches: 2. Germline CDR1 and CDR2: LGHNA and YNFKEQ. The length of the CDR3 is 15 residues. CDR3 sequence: CASSQDPSGAGELFF. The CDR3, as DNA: TGTGCCAGCAGCCAAGATCCTAGCGGGGCCGGGGAGCTGTTTTTT.

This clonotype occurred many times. The CDR3 sequence: CATRTSGRYEQYF. CDR3 bases: TGTGCCACCCGGACTAGCGGGAGATACGAGCAGTACTTC. The gene calls are TRBV6-1 and TRBJ2-7; TRBD2 agrees at 13 bases. Germline trimming cut 10 bases from V and 4 bases from J; bases unmatched to any gene: 4. Germline CDR1 and CDR2: MNHNS and SASEGT. The CDR3 sequence is 13 residues long.

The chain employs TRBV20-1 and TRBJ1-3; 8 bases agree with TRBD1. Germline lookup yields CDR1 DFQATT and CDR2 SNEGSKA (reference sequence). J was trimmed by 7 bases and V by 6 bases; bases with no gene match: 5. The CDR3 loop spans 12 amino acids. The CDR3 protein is CSALGDRNTIYF. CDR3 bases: TGCAGTGCCCTCGGGGACAGGAACACCATATATTTT.

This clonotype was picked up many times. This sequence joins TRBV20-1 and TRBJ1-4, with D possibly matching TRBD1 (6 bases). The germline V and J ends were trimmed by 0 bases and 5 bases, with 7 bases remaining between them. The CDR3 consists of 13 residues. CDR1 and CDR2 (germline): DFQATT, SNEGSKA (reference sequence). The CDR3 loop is CSAREGANEKLFF. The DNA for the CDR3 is TGCAGTGCTAGAGAGGGGGCGAATGAAAAACTGTTTTTT.

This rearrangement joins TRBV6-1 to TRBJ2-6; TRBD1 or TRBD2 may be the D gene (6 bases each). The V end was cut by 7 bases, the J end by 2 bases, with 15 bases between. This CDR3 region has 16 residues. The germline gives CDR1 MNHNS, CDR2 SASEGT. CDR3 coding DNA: TGTGCCAGCATCTATCGGGGGCTGGCTGGGGCCAACGTCCTGACTTTC. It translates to CASIYRGLAGANVLTF.

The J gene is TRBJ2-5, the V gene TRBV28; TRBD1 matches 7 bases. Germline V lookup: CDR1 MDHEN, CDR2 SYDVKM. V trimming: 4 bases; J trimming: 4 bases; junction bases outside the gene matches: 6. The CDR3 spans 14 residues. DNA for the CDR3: TGTGCCAGCAGTTCCAACAGGGGTTTAGAGACCCAGTACTTC. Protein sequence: CASSSNRGLETQYF.

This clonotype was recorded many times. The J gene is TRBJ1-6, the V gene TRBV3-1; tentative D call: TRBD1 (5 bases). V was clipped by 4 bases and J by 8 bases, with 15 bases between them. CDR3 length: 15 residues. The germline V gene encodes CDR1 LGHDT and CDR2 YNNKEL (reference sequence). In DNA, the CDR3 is TGTGCCAGCAGCCGGGGGATCATGACGGATTCACCCCTCCACTTT. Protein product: CASSRGIMTDSPLHF. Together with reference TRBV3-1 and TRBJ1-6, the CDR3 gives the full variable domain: DTAVSQTPKYLVTQMGNDKSIKCEQNLGHDTMYWYKQDSKKFLKIMFSYNNKELIINETVPNRFSPKSPDKAHLNLHINSLELGDSAVYFCASSRGIMTDSPLHFGNGTRLTVT.

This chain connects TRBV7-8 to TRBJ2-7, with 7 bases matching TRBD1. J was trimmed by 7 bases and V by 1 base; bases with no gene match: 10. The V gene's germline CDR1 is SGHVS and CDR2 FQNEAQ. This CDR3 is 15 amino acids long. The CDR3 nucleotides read TGTGCCAGCAGCTTAGGGATGGGACAGTTCAGAGAGCAGTACTTC. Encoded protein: CASSLGMGQFREQYF.

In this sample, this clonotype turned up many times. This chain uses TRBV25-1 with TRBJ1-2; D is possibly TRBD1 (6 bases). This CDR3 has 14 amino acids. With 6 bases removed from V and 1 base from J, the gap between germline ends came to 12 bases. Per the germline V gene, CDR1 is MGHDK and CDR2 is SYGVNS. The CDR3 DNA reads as TGTGCCAGCAGGAAGACAGGCGGTAACTATGGCTACACCTTC. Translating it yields CASRKTGGNYGYTF.

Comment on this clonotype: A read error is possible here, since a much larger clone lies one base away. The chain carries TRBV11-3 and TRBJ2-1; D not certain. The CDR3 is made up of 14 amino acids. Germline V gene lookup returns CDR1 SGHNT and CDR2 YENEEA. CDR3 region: CASTLTASYNEQFF. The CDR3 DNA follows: TGTGCCAGCACCTTAACAGCCAGCTACAATGAGCAGTTCTTC.

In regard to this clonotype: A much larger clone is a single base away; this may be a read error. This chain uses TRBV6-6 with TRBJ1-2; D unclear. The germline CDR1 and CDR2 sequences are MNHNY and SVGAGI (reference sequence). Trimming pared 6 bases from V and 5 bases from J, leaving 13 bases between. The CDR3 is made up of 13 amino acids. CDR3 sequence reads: CASRTQDGYGYTF. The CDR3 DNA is TGTGCCAGCAGAACCCAGGATGGGTATGGCTACACCTTC.

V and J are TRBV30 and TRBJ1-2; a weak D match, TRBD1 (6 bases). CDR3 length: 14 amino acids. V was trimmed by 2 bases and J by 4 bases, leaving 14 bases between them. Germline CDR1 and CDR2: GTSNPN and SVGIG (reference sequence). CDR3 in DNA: TGTGCCTGGAGTCGTCCAGGGGCTTCCTATGGCTACACCTTC. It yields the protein CAWSRPGASYGYTF.

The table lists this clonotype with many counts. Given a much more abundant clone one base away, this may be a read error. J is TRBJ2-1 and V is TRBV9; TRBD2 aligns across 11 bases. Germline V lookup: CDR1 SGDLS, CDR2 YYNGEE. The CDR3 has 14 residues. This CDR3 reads CASSVTSGNNEQSF. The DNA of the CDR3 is TGTGCCAGCAGCGTGACTAGCGGGAACAATGAGCAGTCCTTC.

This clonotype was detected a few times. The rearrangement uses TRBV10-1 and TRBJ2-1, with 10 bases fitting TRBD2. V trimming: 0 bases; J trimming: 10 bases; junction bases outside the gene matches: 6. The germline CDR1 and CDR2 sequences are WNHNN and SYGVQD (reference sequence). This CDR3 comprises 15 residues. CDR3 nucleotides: TGCGCCAGCAGTGAGTCAATAGCGGGGGGCCGGGAGCAGTTCTTC. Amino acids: CASSESIAGGREQFF.

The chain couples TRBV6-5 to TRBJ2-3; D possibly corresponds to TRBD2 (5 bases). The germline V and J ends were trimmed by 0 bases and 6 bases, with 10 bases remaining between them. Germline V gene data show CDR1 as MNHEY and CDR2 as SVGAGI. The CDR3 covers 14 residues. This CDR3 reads CASSYSDSGDTQYF. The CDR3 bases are TGTGCCAGCAGTTACTCGGATTCGGGGGATACGCAGTATTTT.

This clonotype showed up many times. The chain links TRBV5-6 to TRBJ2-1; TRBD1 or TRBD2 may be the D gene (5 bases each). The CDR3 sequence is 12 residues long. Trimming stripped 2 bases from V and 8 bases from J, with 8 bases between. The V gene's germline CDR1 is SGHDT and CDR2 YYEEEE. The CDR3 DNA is TGTGCCAGCAGCTTACGGGGCTATGAGCAGTTCTTC. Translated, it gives CASSLRGYEQFF. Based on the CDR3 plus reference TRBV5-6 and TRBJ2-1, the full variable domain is DAGVTQSPTHLIKTRGQQVTLRCSPKSGHDTVSWYQQALGQGPQFIFQYYEEEERQRGNFPDRFSGHQFPNYSSELNVNALLLGDSALYLCASSLRGYEQFFGPGTRLTVL.

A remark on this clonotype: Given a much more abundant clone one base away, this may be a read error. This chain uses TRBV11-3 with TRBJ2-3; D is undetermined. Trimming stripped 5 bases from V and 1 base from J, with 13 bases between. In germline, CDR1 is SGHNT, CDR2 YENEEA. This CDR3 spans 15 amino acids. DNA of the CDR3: TGTGCCAGCAGCCTTCCGCTTAAGGGCACAGATACGCAGTATTTT. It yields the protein CASSLPLKGTDTQYF.

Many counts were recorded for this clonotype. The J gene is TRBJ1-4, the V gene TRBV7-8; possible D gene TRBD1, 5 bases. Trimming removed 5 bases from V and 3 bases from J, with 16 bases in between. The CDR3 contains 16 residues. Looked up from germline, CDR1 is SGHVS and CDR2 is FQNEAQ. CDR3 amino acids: CASSLPGGAANEKLFF. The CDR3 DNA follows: TGTGCCAGCAGCCTCCCGGGCGGGGCGGCTAATGAAAAACTGTTTTTT. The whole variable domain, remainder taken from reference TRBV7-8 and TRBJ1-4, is GAGVSQSPRYKVAKRGQDVALRCDPISGHVSLFWYQQALGQGPEFLTYFQNEAQLDKSGLPSDRFFAERPEGSVSTLKIQRTQQEDSAVYLCASSLPGGAANEKLFFGSGTQLSVL.

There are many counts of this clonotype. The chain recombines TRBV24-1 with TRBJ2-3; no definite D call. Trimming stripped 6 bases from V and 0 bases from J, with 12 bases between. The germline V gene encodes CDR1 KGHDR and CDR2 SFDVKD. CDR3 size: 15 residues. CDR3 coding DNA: TGTGCCACCAGTAGGTGGGAATCTAGCACAGATACGCAGTATTTT. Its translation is CATSRWESSTDTQYF.

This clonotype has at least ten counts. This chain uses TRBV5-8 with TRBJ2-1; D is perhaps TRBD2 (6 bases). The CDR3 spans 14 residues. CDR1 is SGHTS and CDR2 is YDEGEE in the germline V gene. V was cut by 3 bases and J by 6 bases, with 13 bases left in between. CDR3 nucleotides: TGTGCCAGCAGCTGGGTAGCGGAATTCAATGAGCAGTTCTTC. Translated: CASSWVAEFNEQFF.

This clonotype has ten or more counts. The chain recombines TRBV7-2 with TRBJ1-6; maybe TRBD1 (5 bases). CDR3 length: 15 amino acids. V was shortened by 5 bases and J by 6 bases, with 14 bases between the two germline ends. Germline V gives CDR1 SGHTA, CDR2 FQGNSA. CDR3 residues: CASSPTPGGNSPLHF. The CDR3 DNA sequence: TGTGCCAGCAGCCCCACTCCCGGGGGTAATTCACCCCTCCACTTT.

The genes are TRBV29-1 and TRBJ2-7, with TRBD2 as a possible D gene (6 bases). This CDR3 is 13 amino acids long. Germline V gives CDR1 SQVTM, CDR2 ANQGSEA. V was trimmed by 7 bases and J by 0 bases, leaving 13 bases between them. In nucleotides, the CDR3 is TGCAGCGCGCTCGGGGACTCCTCCTACGAGCAGTACTTC. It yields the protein CSALGDSSYEQYF.

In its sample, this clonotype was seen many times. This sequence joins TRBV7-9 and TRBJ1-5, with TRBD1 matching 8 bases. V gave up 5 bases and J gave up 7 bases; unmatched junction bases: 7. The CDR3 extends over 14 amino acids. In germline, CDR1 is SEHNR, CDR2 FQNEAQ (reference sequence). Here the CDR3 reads CASSPGQGRQPQHF. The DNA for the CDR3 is TGTGCCAGCAGCCCAGGACAGGGACGACAGCCCCAGCATTTT. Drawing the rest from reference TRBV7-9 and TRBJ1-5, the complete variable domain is DTGVSQNPRHKITKRGQNVTFRCDPISEHNRLYWYRQTLGQGPEFLTYFQNEAQLEKSRLLSDRFSAERPKGSFSTLEIQRTEQGDSAMYLCASSPGQGRQPQHFGDGTRLSIL.